What follows are 8 T cell receptor beta chains derived from one specimen sequenced in a study of glioma-infiltrating T cells after dendritic cell vaccination. Noted time point: after dendritic cell vaccination, including at tumor progression/relapse. The repertoire was sequenced with immunoSEQ multiplex PCR; TCRdb's copy has only in-frame clones and lacks some. The table has tens of thousands of clones, around 87% seen once; the top ten hold approximately 2.2%. The sequenced sample was blood, obtained after dendritic cell vaccination. The receptors stem from a human donor with glioblastoma.

The chain is built from TRBV2 and TRBJ1-5; 9 bases map to TRBD1. The germline gives CDR1 SNHLY, CDR2 FYNNEI. V lost 2 bases to trimming and J lost 6 bases; unmatched junction nucleotides: 2. The CDR3 is 14 amino acids. This chain's CDR3 is CASSERGQGQPQHF. DNA for the CDR3: TGTGCCAGCAGTGAAAGGGGACAGGGTCAGCCCCAGCATTTT.

This chain joins TRBV18 and TRBJ1-1; D gene ambiguous. The V end lost 6 bases, the J end lost 0 bases, and 14 bases lay between the germline ends. Germline values: CDR1 KGHSH, CDR2 LQKENI. The CDR3 sequence is 15 residues long. CDR3 coding DNA: TGTGCCAGCTCCCAATCCGGAGCCGTGAACACTGAAGCTTTCTTT. Encoded protein: CASSQSGAVNTEAFF. The full variable domain, completed using reference TRBV18 and TRBJ1-1, is NAGVMQNPRHLVRRRGQEARLRCSPMKGHSHVYWYRQLPEEGLKFMVYLQKENIIDESGMPKERFSAEFPKEGPSILRIQQVVRGDSAAYFCASSQSGAVNTEAFFGQGTRLTVV.

The chain links TRBV5-1 to TRBJ2-1; D may be TRBD1 (6 bases). Trimming stripped 1 base from V and 4 bases from J, with 12 bases between. Germline lookup yields CDR1 SGHRS and CDR2 YFSETQ. This CDR3 contains 15 residues. The CDR3 nucleotides are TGCGCCAGCAGCTTGACCACAGGGCAATACAATGAGCAGTTCTTC. It translates to CASSLTTGQYNEQFF.

This sequence joins TRBV27 and TRBJ2-3; weak D call: TRBD2 (7 bases). Germline V gene sequence: CDR1 MNHEY, CDR2 SMNVEV (reference sequence). The CDR3 runs to 16 residues. V was cut by 2 bases and J by 2 bases, with 14 bases left in between. The CDR3 DNA follows: TGTGCCAGCAGTTTAGGGGAGGGGGGGAACACAGATACGCAGTATTTT. Protein sequence: CASSLGEGGNTDTQYF.

This chain connects TRBV5-6 to TRBJ1-1; tentatively, D is TRBD1 (5 bases). With 2 bases removed from V and 5 bases from J, the gap between germline ends came to 13 bases. The length of the CDR3 is 14 residues. In germline, CDR1 is SGHDT, CDR2 YYEEEE. DNA of the CDR3: TGTGCCAGCAGCTTCGGGGGGGGAAGAACTGAAGCTTTCTTT. Translation: CASSFGGGRTEAFF.

This chain links TRBV18 with TRBJ1-2; D unclear. V was pared by 0 bases and J by 6 bases, with 8 bases between. The V gene's germline CDR1 is KGHSH and CDR2 LQKENI. The CDR3 consists of 13 residues. The CDR3 DNA reads TGTGCCAGCTCACCACCGATGCAGGATGGCTACACCTTC. Its protein product is CASSPPMQDGYTF. The variable domain in full, completed from reference TRBV18 and TRBJ1-2, reads NAGVMQNPRHLVRRRGQEARLRCSPMKGHSHVYWYRQLPEEGLKFMVYLQKENIIDESGMPKERFSAEFPKEGPSILRIQQVVRGDSAAYFCASSPPMQDGYTFGSGTRLTVV.

The CDR3 sequence: CASSVIAGLTDTQYF. In DNA form, the CDR3 reads TGTGCCAGCAGCGTTATCGCGGGACTCACAGATACGCAGTATTTT. The chain carries TRBV6-5 and TRBJ2-3, with D possibly being TRBD2 (6 bases). Trimming took 6 bases from V and 2 from J, leaving 15 bases between them. From germline, CDR1 is MNHEY and CDR2 SVGAGI. This CDR3 comprises 15 residues.

In this sample, this clone turned up a few times. The V call is TRBV10-3, the J call TRBJ2-1; D might be TRBD2 (5 bases). V was pared by 0 bases and J by 5 bases, with 8 bases between. CDR3 length: 14 residues. Germline V gene sequence: CDR1 ENHRY, CDR2 SYGVKD. CDR3 protein: CAISESTGNNEQFF. The CDR3 DNA reads as TGTGCCATCAGTGAGTCGACGGGGAACAATGAGCAGTTCTTC.